The 20 T cell receptor beta chains in this list originate from one sample, sequenced in a study of post-analysis software for immune sequencing data. Tagging with unique molecular identifiers was a feature of the TCR beta cDNA libraries. TCRdb re-derived calls from the PCR reads in MiXCR, one entry per CDR3 protein. This sample has over 700,000 distinct CDR3 sequences, with roughly 30% found just once. These receptors have no known antigen. Findings and caveats of the study: Roughly five TRBV segments were more frequent in patients than controls; TRBV5-6, TRBV5-1 and TRBV20-1 belonged to this group.

Input material: blood. All receptors derive from a girl aged 5-17 years with multiple sclerosis.

The chain joins TRBV3-1 to TRBJ2-1; D might be TRBD1 or TRBD2, each matching 7 bases. Trimming stripped 4 bases from V and 5 bases from J, with 18 bases between. Germline assignment: CDR1 LGHDT and CDR2 YNNKEL (reference sequence). The CDR3 has 16 residues. CDR3 coding DNA: TGTGCCAGCAGCCTGCTCCCGCAGGGGGGGAACAATGAGCAGTTCTTC. Protein product: CASSLLPQGGNNEQFF.

This clonotype was seen only a few times. This chain links TRBV27 with TRBJ2-1; D is perhaps TRBD1 (7 bases). The V end was cut by 3 bases, the J end by 5 bases, with 11 bases between. CDR1 and CDR2 (germline): MNHEY, SMNVEV (reference sequence). This CDR3 has 14 residues. The CDR3 loop is CASSFQGGNNEQFF. CDR3 DNA sequence: TGTGCCAGCAGTTTTCAGGGGGGTAACAATGAGCAGTTCTTC.

The chain combines TRBV11-2 with TRBJ2-3; 7 bases are shared with TRBD2. Germline V CDR1 and CDR2: SGHAT, FQNNGV. The CDR3 spans 17 residues. V shed 2 bases and J 8 bases; nucleotides not matched to a gene: 16. This CDR3 is CASSLNWLAVRRGTQYF. The CDR3 nucleotides read TGTGCCAGCAGCTTAAATTGGCTAGCGGTGCGCCGGGGTACGCAGTATTTT. Using reference TRBV11-2 and TRBJ2-3 for the parts outside the CDR3, the full variable domain is EAGVAQSPRYKIIEKRQSVAFWCNPISGHATLYWYQQILGQGPKLLIQFQNNGVVDDSQLPKDRFSAERLKGVDSTLKIQPAKLEDSAVYLCASSLNWLAVRRGTQYFGPGTRLTVL.

This clonotype was seen a handful of times. The rearrangement links TRBV7-6 to TRBJ2-3; D is unresolved. This CDR3 spans 16 amino acids. Germline V CDR1 and CDR2: SGHVS, FNYEAQ. V was shortened by 1 base and J by 2 bases, with 13 bases between the two germline ends. CDR3 loop: CASSLGFRANTDTQYF. DNA for the CDR3: TGTGCCAGCAGCTTAGGTTTCCGGGCCAACACAGATACGCAGTATTTT.

Remarks on this clonotype: The junction departs from the called germline gene at one end, perhaps through a read error. This chain connects TRBV9 to TRBJ1-2; 8 positions match TRBD1. The CDR3 is 15 residues long. Germline loops: CDR1 SGDLS, CDR2 YYNGEE. This chain's CDR3 is CASSDPGGAGYDYTF. CDR3 bases: TGTGCCAGCAGTGATCCAGGGGGCGCGGGTTATGACTACACCTTC.

This chain joins TRBV10-3 and TRBJ1-5; D is ambiguous. Trimming shortened V by 4 bases and J by 2 bases, and 9 bases separated the two germline ends. CDR3 length: 14 amino acids. Germline CDR1 and CDR2: ENHRY and SYGVKD. CDR3 sequence (DNA): TGTGCCATCAGTGGGACCGCGGGCAATCAGCCCCAGCATTTT. Amino acid sequence: CAISGTAGNQPQHF.

The rearrangement joins TRBV2 to TRBJ2-1, with D possibly TRBD2 on 6 matching bases. V gave up 7 bases and J gave up 6 bases, with 22 bases separating them. Germline CDR1 is SNHLY and CDR2 is FYNNEI. The CDR3 has 16 residues. The CDR3 region has the DNA TGTGCCAGCACACCTAGCGCCGGGCGCCCCTGCAATGAGCAGTTCTTC. It yields the protein CASTPSAGRPCNEQFF.

V gene TRBV7-2 combines with J gene TRBJ1-3; no clear D gene. The CDR3 spans 14 residues. V dropped 5 bases and J dropped 2 bases, with 10 bases sitting between them. From germline, CDR1 is SGHTA and CDR2 FQGNSA. CDR3 sequence: CASSPVVTGNTIYF. For the CDR3, the DNA is TGTGCCAGCAGCCCGGTAGTCACTGGAAACACCATATATTTT.

This clonotype has just a few counts. The gene calls are TRBV5-1 and TRBJ2-3; no firm D call. The CDR3 extends over 16 amino acids. V was cut by 4 bases and J by 1 base, with 16 bases left in between. Germline values: CDR1 SGHRS, CDR2 YFSETQ. The CDR3 loop is CASSLTLGRGTDTQYF. The CDR3 DNA reads TGCGCCAGCAGCCTGACCCTAGGAAGGGGCACAGATACGCAGTATTTT.

Here the CDR3 DNA reads TGCAGCGTTGACGTGGCCCATGGTGGGGCTTTCTTT. This codes for CSVDVAHGGAFF. V and J are TRBV29-1 and TRBJ1-1, with D hard to call. Between the trimmed V and J ends, which lost 3 bases and 11 bases, there was a span of 16 bases. Germline-derived CDR1 and CDR2 are SQVTM and ANQGSEA. The length of the CDR3 is 12 residues.

This clonotype was seen many times. J is TRBJ2-1 and V is TRBV20-1; D is ambiguous. This CDR3 is built from 13 residues. V lost 6 bases, J lost 0 bases, and 9 bases lay in between. Germline CDR1 reads DFQATT; CDR2 reads SNEGSKA (reference sequence). The CDR3 sequence: CSAVDRSYNEQFF. The CDR3 region has the DNA TGCAGTGCCGTGGACCGCTCCTACAATGAGCAGTTCTTC.

V gene TRBV2 combines with J gene TRBJ1-6, with 7 bases lining up with TRBD1. Trimming cost V 6 bases and J 6 bases; bases outside gene matches: 5. The CDR3 length is 14 residues. Germline-derived CDR1 and CDR2 are SNHLY and FYNNEI. This CDR3 reads CASSAGQSNSPLHF. As DNA, the CDR3 is TGTGCCAGCAGCGCGGGACAGAGTAATTCACCCCTCCACTTT. The variable domain in full, completed from reference TRBV2 and TRBJ1-6, reads EPEVTQTPSHQVTQMGQEVILRCVPISNHLYFYWYRQILGQKVEFLVSFYNNEISEKSEIFDDQFSVERPDGSNFTLKIRSTKLEDSAMYFCASSAGQSNSPLHFGNGTRLTVT.

The chain employs TRBV29-1 and TRBJ1-1, with 11 bases that match TRBD1. The CDR3 is 15 amino acids. The J segment lost 4 bases and the V segment lost 6 bases, leaving 10 bases of the junction unmatched. Germline lookup yields CDR1 SQVTM and CDR2 ANQGSEA. Here the CDR3 DNA reads TGCAGCGTCGCCGGGACAGGGGGAACGGGCACTGAAGCTTTCTTT. It codes for CSVAGTGGTGTEAFF.

There are a few counts of this clonotype. The chain employs TRBV7-2 and TRBJ1-5; unclear D gene. Germline V lookup: CDR1 SGHTA, CDR2 FQGNSA. This CDR3 spans 15 amino acids. V was pared by 2 bases and J by 2 bases, with 10 bases between. The CDR3 loop is CASSLMIRGNQPQHF. The CDR3, as DNA: TGTGCCAGCAGCTTAATGATCAGAGGCAATCAGCCCCAGCATTTT.

The rearrangement uses TRBV15 and TRBJ2-2; D is unresolved. The CDR3 loop spans 14 amino acids. Trimming pared 3 bases from V and 4 bases from J, leaving 9 bases between. Germline V gives CDR1 LNHNV, CDR2 YYDKDF (reference sequence). Here the CDR3 reads CATSRARSTGELFF. In DNA, the CDR3 is TGTGCCACCAGCAGGGCTCGGAGCACCGGGGAGCTGTTTTTT.

This clonotype was observed a few times. The chain links TRBV6-2 or TRBV6-3 to TRBJ2-7; 8 nucleotides align to TRBD1. Unmatched junction bases numbered 7, after V lost 6 bases and J lost 0 bases. Germline V CDR1 and CDR2: MNHEY, SVGEGT. The CDR3 contains 15 residues. The CDR3 region is CASRRSGTGSYEQYF. CDR3 DNA sequence: TGTGCCAGCAGACGATCCGGGACAGGCTCCTACGAGCAGTACTTC.

This clonotype was detected only a few times. This chain uses TRBV5-1 with TRBJ2-1; 8 bases fit TRBD2. The germline V gene has CDR1 SGHRS and CDR2 YFSETQ. The CDR3 length is 16 residues. Losses at the gene ends were 0 bases for V and 8 bases for J; bases not matched to a gene: 10. CDR3: CASSLGTGGPGDEQFF. The CDR3 DNA reads as TGCGCCAGCAGCTTGGGGACGGGAGGGCCTGGGGATGAGCAGTTCTTC.

This chain uses TRBV20-1 with TRBJ2-3; perhaps TRBD1 as D (7 bases). Germline V CDR1 and CDR2: DFQATT, SNEGSKA (reference sequence). This CDR3 has 15 amino acids. V lost 0 bases and J 5 bases, leaving 15 bases between the germline ends. The CDR3 nucleotides are TGCAGTGCTAGAGATGGTAACAGGGGAGGAGATACGCAGTATTTT. Amino acid sequence: CSARDGNRGGDTQYF.

This chain joins TRBV20-1 and TRBJ2-3; 9 bases fit TRBD2. V was clipped by 2 bases and J by 1 base; unmatched bases: 1. The CDR3 totals 14 residues. Per germline, CDR1 DFQATT and CDR2 SNEGSKA (reference sequence). In nucleotides, the CDR3 is TGCAGTGCTAGACCTAGCGGGGGCACAGATACGCAGTATTTT. It codes for CSARPSGGTDTQYF.

The gene calls are TRBV20-1 and TRBJ2-3; 12 nucleotides match TRBD1. The CDR3 is made up of 15 amino acids. The germline CDR1 and CDR2 sequences are DFQATT and SNEGSKA (reference sequence). Trimming removed 5 bases from V and 5 bases from J; junction bases left unmatched: 8. This CDR3 is CSAGWDRGQLDTQYF. The CDR3 DNA reads as TGCAGTGCTGGGTGGGACAGGGGGCAATTAGATACGCAGTATTTT.